These T cell receptor beta chains were read from a single sample in a study of T cell responses to AZD1222 COVID-19 vaccine. TCRdb keeps only in-frame clones here, not all; method: immunoSEQ multiplex PCR. The sample lists approximately 190,000 clones, approximately 93% occurring once. The material sequenced was peripheral blood, taken 28 days after the second AZD1222 dose. The receptor source for this set is an adult who received the AZD1222 COVID-19 vaccine. The CDR3 runs from the conserved cysteine through the conserved F or W. The order of the fields is V gene, J gene, CDR3 protein.

TRBV27,TRBJ2-1,CASSLSGGAYNEQFF
TRBV7-8,TRBJ2-3,CASSFRTGDTDTQYF
TRBV11-3,TRBJ1-1,CASSLGGYQEAFF
TRBV5-6,TRBJ2-2,CASSPGRTRWSGELFF
TRBV2,TRBJ1-6,CASRQDRSSYNSPLHF
TRBV6-5,TRBJ1-1,CASSYWEDGSAFF
TRBV11-3,TRBJ2-3,CASSFHGRSTDTQYF
TRBV12-3/TRBV12-4,TRBJ2-1,CASSSLAVREQFF
TRBV4-2,TRBJ1-2,CASSQVSGQNYGYTF
TRBV9,TRBJ1-2,CASRPSPDNNYGYTF
TRBV5-1,TRBJ2-2,CASSSNTGELFF
TRBV19,TRBJ1-3,CASSPWTGGNTIYF
TRBV12-3/TRBV12-4,TRBJ1-1,CASSPITEAFF
TRBV29-1,TRBJ2-2,CSAGTEPYTGELFF
TRBV7-2,TRBJ2-2,CASSLGGGFGELFF
TRBV7-3,TRBJ2-3,CASSAQGSSTDTQYF
TRBV3-1/TRBV3-2,TRBJ1-4,CASSQGSGQGEKLFF
TRBV7-8,TRBJ1-6,CASSQGRGNSPLHF
TRBV7-8,TRBJ1-2,CASSLEQNPSPNYGYTF
TRBV7-9,TRBJ1-5,CASSFSGQGRQPQHF
TRBV11-2,TRBJ1-2,CASSLGGQAFYGYTF
TRBV7-2,TRBJ2-5,CASSPGPKRRGEETQYF
TRBV29-1,TRBJ1-1,CSVVPEQLTMNTEAFF
TRBV28,TRBJ1-1,CASSWGGPGTEAFF
TRBV3-1/TRBV3-2,TRBJ1-3,CASSNRVLSGNTIYF
TRBV7-8,TRBJ2-7,CASSLKTGGGFLDEQYF
TRBV19,TRBJ2-3,CASSPRTSGGTDTQYF
TRBV7-9,TRBJ1-5,CASSPALPNQPQHF
TRBV6-6,TRBJ1-1,CASSGGTMNTEAFF
TRBV9,TRBJ1-2,CASSAEERGGNGYTF
TRBV5-1,TRBJ1-4,CASRTDRVGEKLFF
TRBV5-6,TRBJ1-6,CASSLAGTANSPLHF
TRBV24-1,TRBJ2-4,CATSGASNIQYF
TRBV6-5,TRBJ1-2,CASRSLQGGSYGYTF
TRBV6-5,TRBJ2-3,CASSYSTGTDTQYF
TRBV19,TRBJ2-1,CASSSASGGNEQFF
TRBV12-3/TRBV12-4,TRBJ1-6,CASSPTGESPLHF
TRBV3-1/TRBV3-2,TRBJ1-6,CASSHWGVRDSPLHF
TRBV9,TRBJ1-1,CASSGPEVQAEAFF
TRBV6-1,TRBJ1-2,CASSNSEGYTF
TRBV7-3,TRBJ1-2,CASSPLGGTNGYTF
TRBV7-9,TRBJ1-4,CASSKPGQGFEKLFF
TRBV28,TRBJ1-5,CASSLIEFRGPQGNQPQHF
TRBV19,TRBJ1-3,CASIGWSSGNTIYF
TRBV18,TRBJ2-5,CASSPRARHTSVTETQYF
TRBV28,TRBJ1-3,CASSLGRLVGNTIYF
TRBV6-5,TRBJ1-5,CASTAGPGRNQPQHF
TRBV6-4,TRBJ1-2,CASSPGQGAWGYTF
TRBV6-5,TRBJ1-2,CASSYARASYGYTF